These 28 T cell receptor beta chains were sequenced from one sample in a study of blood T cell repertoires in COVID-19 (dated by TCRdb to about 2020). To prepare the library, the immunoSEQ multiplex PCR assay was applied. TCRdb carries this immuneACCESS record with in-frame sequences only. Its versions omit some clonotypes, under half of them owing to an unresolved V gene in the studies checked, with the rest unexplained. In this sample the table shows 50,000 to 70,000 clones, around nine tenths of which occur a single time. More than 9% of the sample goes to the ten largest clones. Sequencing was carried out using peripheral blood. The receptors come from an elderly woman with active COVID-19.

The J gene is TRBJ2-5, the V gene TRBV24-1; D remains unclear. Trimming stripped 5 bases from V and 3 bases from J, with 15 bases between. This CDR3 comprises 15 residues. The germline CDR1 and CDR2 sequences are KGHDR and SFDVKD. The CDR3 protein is CATSVSDGGEETQYF. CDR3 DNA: TGTGCCACCAGTGTAAGCGATGGCGGTGAAGAGACCCAGTACTTC.

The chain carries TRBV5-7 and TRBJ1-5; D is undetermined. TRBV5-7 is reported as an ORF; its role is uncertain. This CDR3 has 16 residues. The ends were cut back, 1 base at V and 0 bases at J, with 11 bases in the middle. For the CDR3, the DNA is TGTGCCAGCAGCTTGTTTCGGGGTTCTAGCAATCAGCCCCAGCATTTT. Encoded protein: CASSLFRGSSNQPQHF.

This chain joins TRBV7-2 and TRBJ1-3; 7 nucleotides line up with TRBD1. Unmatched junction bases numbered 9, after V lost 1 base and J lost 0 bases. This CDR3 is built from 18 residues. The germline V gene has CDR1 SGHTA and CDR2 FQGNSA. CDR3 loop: CASSLGVGQAISGNTIYF. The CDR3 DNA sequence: TGTGCCAGCAGCTTAGGAGTAGGACAGGCGATCTCTGGAAACACCATATATTTT.

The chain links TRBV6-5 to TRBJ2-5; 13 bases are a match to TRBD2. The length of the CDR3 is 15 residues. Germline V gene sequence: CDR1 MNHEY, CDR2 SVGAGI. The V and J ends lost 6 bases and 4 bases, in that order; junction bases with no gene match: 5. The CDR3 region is CASSRGLAGPETQYF. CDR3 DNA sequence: TGTGCCAGCAGCCGGGGACTAGCGGGGCCAGAGACCCAGTACTTC.

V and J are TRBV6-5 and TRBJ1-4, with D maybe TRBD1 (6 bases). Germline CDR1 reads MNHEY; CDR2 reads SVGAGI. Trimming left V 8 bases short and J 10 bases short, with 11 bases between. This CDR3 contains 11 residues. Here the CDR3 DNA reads TGTGCCAGCGCTGGGGGCGGAAAACTGTTTTTT. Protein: CASAGGGKLFF.

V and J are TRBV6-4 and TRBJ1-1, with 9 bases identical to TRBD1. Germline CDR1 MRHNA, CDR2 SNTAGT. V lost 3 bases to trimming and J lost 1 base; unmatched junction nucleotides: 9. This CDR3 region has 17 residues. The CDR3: CASSDPRTGARNTEAFF. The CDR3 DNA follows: TGTGCCAGCAGTGATCCCCGGACAGGGGCGAGGAACACTGAAGCTTTCTTT.

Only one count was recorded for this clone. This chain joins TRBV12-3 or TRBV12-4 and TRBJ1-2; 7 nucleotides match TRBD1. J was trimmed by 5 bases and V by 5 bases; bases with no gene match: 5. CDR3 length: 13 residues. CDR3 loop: CASSHDREYGYTF. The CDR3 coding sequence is TGTGCCAGCAGTCATGACAGGGAGTATGGCTACACCTTC.

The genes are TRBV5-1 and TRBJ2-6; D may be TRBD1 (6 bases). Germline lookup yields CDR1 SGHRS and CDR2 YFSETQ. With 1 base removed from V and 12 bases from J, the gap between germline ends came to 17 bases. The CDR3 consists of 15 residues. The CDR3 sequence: CASSLKGVEGPVLTF. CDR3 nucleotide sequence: TGCGCCAGCAGCTTGAAGGGGGTCGAGGGCCCCGTCCTGACTTTC.

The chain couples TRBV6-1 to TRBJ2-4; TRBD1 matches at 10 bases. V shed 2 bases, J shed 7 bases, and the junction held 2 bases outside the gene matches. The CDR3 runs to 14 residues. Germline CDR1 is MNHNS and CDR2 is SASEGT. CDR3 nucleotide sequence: TGTGCCAGCAGTGAAAGACAGGGGGCCAACATTCAGTACTTC. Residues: CASSERQGANIQYF.

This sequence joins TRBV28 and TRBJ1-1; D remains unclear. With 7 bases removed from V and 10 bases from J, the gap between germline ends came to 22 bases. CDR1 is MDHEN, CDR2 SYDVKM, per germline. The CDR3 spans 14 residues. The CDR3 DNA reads TGTGCCAGCAACTCCCCCGGCGGAATTCTAGCAGCTTTCTTT. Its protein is CASNSPGGILAAFF.

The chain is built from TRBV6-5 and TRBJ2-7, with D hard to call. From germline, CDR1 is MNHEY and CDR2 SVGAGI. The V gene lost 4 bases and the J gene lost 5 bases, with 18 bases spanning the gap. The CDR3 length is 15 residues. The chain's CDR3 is CASSSEADDAHEQYF. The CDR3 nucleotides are TGTGCCAGCAGTTCTGAGGCGGATGATGCCCACGAGCAGTACTTC.

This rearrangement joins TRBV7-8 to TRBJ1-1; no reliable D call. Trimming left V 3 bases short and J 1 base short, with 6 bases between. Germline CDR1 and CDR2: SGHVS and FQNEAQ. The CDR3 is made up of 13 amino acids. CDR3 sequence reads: CASSFAGNTEAFF. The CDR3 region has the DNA TGTGCCAGCAGCTTTGCAGGGAACACTGAAGCTTTCTTT.

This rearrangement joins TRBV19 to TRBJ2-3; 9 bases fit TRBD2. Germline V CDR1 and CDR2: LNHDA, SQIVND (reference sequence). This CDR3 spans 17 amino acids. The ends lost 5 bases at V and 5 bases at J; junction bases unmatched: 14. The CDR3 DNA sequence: TGTGCCAGTAGTTTGAAGGGACTAGCTAGAGATGGAGATACGCAGTATTTT. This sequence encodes CASSLKGLARDGDTQYF.

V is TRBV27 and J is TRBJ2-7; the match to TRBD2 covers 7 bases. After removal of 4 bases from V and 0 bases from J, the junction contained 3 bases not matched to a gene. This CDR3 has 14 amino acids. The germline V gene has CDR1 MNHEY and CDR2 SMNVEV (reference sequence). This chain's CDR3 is CASSWGGSSYEQYF. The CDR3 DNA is TGTGCCAGCAGTTGGGGCGGGAGCTCCTACGAGCAGTACTTC.

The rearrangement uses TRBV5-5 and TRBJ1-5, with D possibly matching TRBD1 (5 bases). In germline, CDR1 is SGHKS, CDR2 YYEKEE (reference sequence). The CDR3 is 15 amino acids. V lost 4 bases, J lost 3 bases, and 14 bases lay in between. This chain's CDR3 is CASSPIQVPNQPQHF. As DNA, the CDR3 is TGTGCCAGCAGCCCTATACAGGTCCCCAATCAGCCCCAGCATTTT.

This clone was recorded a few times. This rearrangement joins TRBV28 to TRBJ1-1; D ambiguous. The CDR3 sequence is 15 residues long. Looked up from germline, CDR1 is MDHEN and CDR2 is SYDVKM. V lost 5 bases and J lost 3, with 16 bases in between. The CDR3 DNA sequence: TGTGCCAGCAGTCCGATGGGAGACTCCTACACTGAAGCTTTCTTT. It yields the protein CASSPMGDSYTEAFF.

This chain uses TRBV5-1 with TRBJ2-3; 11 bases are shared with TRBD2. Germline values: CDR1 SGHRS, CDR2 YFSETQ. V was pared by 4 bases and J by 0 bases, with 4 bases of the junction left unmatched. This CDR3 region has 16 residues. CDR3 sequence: CASSPGLAESTDTQYF. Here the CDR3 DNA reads TGCGCCAGCAGCCCGGGACTAGCGGAGAGCACAGATACGCAGTATTTT.

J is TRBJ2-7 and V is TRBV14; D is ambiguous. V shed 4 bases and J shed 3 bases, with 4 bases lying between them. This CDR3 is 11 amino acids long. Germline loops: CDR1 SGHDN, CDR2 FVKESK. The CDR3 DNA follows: TGTGCCAGCAGCCGCGGCTACGAGCAGTACTTC. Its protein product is CASSRGYEQYF.

The CDR3 protein is CASSERGLVEAFF. CDR3 nucleotides: TGTGCCAGCAGTGAAAGGGGGCTCGTTGAAGCTTTCTTT. The chain links TRBV2 to TRBJ1-1; 7 bases are a match to TRBD1. With 2 bases clipped from V and 7 bases from J, the junction kept 4 bases outside the gene matches. This CDR3 is 13 amino acids long. The germline V gene has CDR1 SNHLY and CDR2 FYNNEI.

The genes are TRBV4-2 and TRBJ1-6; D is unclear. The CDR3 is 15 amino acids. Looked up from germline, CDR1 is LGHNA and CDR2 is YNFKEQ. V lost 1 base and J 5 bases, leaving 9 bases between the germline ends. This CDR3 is CASSQGVRDNSPLHF. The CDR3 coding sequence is TGTGCCAGCAGCCAAGGGGTACGGGATAATTCACCCCTCCACTTT.

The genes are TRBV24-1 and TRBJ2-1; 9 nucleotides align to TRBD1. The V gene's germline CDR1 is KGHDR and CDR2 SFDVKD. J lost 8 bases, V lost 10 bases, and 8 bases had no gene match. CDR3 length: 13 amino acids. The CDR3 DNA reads TGTGCCACTGCCGGACAGGGGATTGATGAGCAGTTCTTC. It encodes CATAGQGIDEQFF.

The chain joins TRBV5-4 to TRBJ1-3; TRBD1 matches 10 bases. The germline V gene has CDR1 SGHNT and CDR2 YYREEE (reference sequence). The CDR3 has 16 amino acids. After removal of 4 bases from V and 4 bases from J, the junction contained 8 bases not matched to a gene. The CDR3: CASSMTGTGVGNTIYF. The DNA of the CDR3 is TGTGCCAGCAGCATGACCGGGACAGGGGTCGGAAACACCATATATTTT. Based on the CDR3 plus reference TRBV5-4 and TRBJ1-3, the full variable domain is ETGVTQSPTHLIKTRGQQVTLRCSSQSGHNTVSWYQQALGQGPQFIFQYYREEENGRGNFPPRFSGLQFPNYSSELNVNALELDDSALYLCASSMTGTGVGNTIYFGEGSWLTVV.

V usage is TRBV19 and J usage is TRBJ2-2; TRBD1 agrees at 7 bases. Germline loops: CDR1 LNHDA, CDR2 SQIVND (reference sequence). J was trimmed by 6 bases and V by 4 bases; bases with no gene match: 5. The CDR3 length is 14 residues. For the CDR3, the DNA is TGTGCCAGTAGTACACCTACAGGGGCCGGGGAGCTGTTTTTT. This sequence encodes CASSTPTGAGELFF. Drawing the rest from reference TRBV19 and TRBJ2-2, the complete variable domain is DGGITQSPKYLFRKEGQNVTLSCEQNLNHDAMYWYRQDPGQGLRLIYYSQIVNDFQKGDIAEGYSVSREKKESFPLTVTSAQKNPTAFYLCASSTPTGAGELFFGEGSRLTVL.

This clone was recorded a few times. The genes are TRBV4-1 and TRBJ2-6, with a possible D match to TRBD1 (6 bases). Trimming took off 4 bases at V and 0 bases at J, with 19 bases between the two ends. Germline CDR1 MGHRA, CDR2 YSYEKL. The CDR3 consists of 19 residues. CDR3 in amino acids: CASSRHFQIQGSGANVLTF. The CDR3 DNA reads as TGCGCCAGCAGCCGGCACTTCCAAATACAGGGCTCTGGGGCCAACGTCCTGACTTTC.

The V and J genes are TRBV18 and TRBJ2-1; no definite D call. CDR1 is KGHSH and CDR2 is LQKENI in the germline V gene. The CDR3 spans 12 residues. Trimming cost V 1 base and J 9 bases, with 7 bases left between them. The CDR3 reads CASSPLTGEQFF. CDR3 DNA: TGTGCCAGCTCACCACTAACGGGTGAGCAGTTCTTC.

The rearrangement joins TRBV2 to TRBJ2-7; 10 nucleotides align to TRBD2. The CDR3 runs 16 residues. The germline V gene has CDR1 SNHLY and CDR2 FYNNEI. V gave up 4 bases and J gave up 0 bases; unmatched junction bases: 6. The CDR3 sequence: CASSATSGTSSYEQYF. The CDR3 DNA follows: TGTGCCAGCAGTGCCACTAGCGGGACGAGCTCCTACGAGCAGTACTTC.

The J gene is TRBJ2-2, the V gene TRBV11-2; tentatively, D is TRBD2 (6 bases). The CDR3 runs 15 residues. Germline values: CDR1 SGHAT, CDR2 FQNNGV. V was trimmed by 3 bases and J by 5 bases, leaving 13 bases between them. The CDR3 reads CASSFRGAGTGELFF. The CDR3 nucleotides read TGTGCCAGCAGCTTCCGAGGGGCGGGGACCGGGGAGCTGTTTTTT.

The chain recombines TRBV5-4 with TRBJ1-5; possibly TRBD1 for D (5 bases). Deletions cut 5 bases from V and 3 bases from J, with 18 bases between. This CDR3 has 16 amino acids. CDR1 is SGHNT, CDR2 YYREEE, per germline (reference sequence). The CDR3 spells CASSYQGSGFNQPQHF. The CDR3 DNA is TGTGCCAGCAGTTACCAGGGTAGTGGGTTCAATCAGCCCCAGCATTTT.